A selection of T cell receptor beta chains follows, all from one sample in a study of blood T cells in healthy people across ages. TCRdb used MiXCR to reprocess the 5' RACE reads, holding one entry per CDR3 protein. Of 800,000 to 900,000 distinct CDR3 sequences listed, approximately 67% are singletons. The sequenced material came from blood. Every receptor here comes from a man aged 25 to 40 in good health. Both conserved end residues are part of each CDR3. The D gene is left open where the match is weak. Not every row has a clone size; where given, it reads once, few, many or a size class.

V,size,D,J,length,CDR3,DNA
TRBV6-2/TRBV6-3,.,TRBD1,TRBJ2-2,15,CASRDRGLSAGELFF,TGTGCCAGTAGAGACAGGGGGCTCTCCGCCGGGGAGCTGTTTTTT
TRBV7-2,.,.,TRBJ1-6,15,CASSLSQGSNSPLHF,TGTGCCAGCAGCTTATCCCAGGGATCTAATTCACCCCTCCACTTT
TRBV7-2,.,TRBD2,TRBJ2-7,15,CASSLQRGGVNEQYF,TGTGCCAGCAGCTTACAGCGGGGGGGCGTCAATGAGCAGTACTTC
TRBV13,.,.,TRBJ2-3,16,CASSTTSSRSTDTQYF,TGTGCCAGCAGTACGACATCGAGCCGTAGCACAGATACGCAGTATTTT
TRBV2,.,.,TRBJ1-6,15,CASSAGDPSHSPLHF,TGTGCCAGCAGTGCGGGGGACCCATCCCATTCACCCCTCCACTTT
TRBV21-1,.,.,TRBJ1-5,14,CASSVRDGNQPQHF,TGTGCCAGCTCCGTCCGGGACGGCAATCAGCCCCAGCATTTT
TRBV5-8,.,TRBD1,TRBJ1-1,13,CASSPHRGTEAFF,TGTGCCAGCAGCCCTCACAGGGGAACTGAAGCTTTCTTT
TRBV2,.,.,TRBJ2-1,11,CASSKDGGQFF,TGTGCCAGCAGTAAGGACGGAGGGCAGTTCTTC
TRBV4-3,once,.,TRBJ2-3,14,CVSSQAAGGDTQYF,TGCGTCAGCAGCCAGGCGGCTGGGGGAGATACGCAGTATTTT
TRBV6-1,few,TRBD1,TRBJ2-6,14,CASRTGTGANVLTF,TGTGCCAGCAGGACAGGGACTGGGGCCAACGTCCTGACTTTC
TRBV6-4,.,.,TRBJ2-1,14,CASSDSMDSDEQFF,TGTGCCAGCAGTGACTCTATGGATTCGGATGAGCAGTTCTTC
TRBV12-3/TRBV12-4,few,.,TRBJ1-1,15,CASSFWTPDDTEAFF,TGTGCCAGCAGTTTTTGGACTCCAGACGACACTGAAGCTTTCTTT
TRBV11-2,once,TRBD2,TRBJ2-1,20,CASSSTGGGPRQSSYNEQFF,TGTGCCAGCAGCTCCACTGGCGGGGGGCCAAGGCAGAGCTCCTACAATGAGCAGTTCTTC
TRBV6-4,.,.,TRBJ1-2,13,CASRIGPLGGYTF,TGTGCCAGCAGGATTGGGCCCCTGGGAGGCTACACCTTC
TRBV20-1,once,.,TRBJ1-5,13,CSALGPNNQPQHF,TGCAGTGCCCTGGGACCGAACAATCAGCCCCAGCATTTT
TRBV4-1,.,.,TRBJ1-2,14,CASSQVFTDNGYTF,TGCGCCAGCAGCCAAGTGTTTACAGACAATGGCTACACCTTC
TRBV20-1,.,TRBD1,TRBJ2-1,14,CSAGNRGVYNEQFF,TGCAGTGCTGGAAACAGGGGGGTATACAATGAGCAGTTCTTC
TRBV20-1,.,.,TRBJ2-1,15,CSARGRGPTYNEQFF,TGCAGTGCTAGAGGACGGGGGCCAACCTACAATGAGCAGTTCTTC
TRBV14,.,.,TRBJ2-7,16,CASSHLSEPGFYEQYF,TGTGCCAGCAGCCACCTCTCCGAGCCAGGATTCTACGAGCAGTACTTC
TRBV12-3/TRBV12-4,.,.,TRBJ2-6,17,CASSSPTAGSGANVLTF,TGTGCCAGCAGTTCCCCCACGGCGGGCTCTGGGGCCAACGTCCTGACTTTC
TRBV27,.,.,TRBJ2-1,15,CASSLIWGPYNEQFF,TGTGCCAGCAGTTTAATCTGGGGCCCGTACAATGAGCAGTTCTTC
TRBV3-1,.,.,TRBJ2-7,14,CASSQNGPNNEQYF,TGTGCCAGCAGCCAAAACGGGCCCAACAATGAGCAGTACTTC
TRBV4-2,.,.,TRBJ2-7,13,CASSQDSAYEQYF,TGTGCCAGCAGCCAAGATTCAGCATACGAGCAGTACTTC
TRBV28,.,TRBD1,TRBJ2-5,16,CASSVPQGARGETQYF,TGTGCCAGCAGTGTACCACAGGGGGCGCGGGGAGAGACCCAGTACTTC
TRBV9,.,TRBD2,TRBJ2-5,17,CASSAGTAGLAGETQYF,TGTGCCAGCAGCGCCGGGACCGCGGGACTAGCGGGAGAGACCCAGTACTTC
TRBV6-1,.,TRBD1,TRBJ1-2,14,CASSLNRGGNGYTF,TGTGCCAGCAGCCTAAACAGGGGCGGTAATGGCTACACCTTC
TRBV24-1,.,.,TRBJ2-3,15,CATSSPDFQVNTQYF,TGTGCCACCAGCTCTCCGGACTTCCAAGTTAATACGCAGTATTTT
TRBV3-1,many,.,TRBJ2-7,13,CASSQLGLREQYF,TGTGCCAGCAGCCAATTGGGCCTCAGGGAGCAGTACTTC
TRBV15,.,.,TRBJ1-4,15,CATSRGGGLNEKLFF,TGTGCCACCAGCAGAGGGGGGGGCCTTAATGAAAAACTGTTTTTT
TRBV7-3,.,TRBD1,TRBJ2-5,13,CASSLIAGGTQYF,TGTGCCAGCAGCTTAATAGCAGGGGGGACCCAGTACTTC
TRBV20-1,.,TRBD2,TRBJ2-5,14,CSAVSGGHQETQYF,TGCAGTGCCGTTAGCGGGGGACACCAAGAGACCCAGTACTTC
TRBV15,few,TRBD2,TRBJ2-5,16,CATSSYGAGGQETQYF,TGTGCCACCAGCAGCTATGGAGCGGGGGGGCAAGAGACCCAGTACTTC
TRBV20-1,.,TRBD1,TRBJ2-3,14,CSAQPGGITDTQYF,TGCAGCGCTCAGCCAGGGGGAATTACAGATACGCAGTATTTT
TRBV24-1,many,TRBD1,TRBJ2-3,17,CATSDLQGQGYTDTQYF,TGTGCCACCAGTGATTTGCAGGGACAGGGTTACACAGATACGCAGTATTTT
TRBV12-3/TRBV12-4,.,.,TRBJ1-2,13,CASSFSPKDGYIF,TGTGCCAGCAGTTTTTCCCCAAAGGATGGCTACATCTTC
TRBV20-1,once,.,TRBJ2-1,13,CSARAWSIPEQFF,TGCAGTGCTAGAGCTTGGAGCATACCTGAGCAGTTCTTC
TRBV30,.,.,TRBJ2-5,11,CAWRGSETQYF,TGTGCCTGGAGGGGGTCGGAGACCCAGTACTTC
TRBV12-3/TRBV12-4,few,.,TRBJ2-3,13,CASSRSGSDTQYF,TGTGCCAGCAGTAGATCGGGTTCAGATACGCAGTATTTT
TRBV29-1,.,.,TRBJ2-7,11,CSVAGTGEQYF,TGCAGCGTTGCCGGGACCGGCGAGCAGTACTTC
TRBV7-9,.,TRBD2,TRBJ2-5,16,CASSSTGTSTFKTQYF,TGTGCCAGCAGCTCTACCGGGACTAGCACATTCAAGACCCAGTACTTC
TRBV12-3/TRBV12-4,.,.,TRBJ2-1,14,CASSFQGSYNEQFF,TGTGCCAGCAGCTTCCAAGGCTCCTACAATGAGCAGTTCTTC
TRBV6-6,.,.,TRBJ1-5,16,CASSSRDTEPNQPQHF,TGTGCCAGCAGCTCACGGGACACCGAGCCAAATCAGCCCCAGCATTTT
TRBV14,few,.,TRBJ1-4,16,CASSQDRGDRDEKLFF,TGTGCCAGCAGCCAAGACCGCGGGGACCGGGATGAAAAACTGTTTTTT
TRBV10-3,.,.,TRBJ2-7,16,CATSPQTGANPYEQYF,TGTGCCACCTCACCCCAGACAGGTGCAAATCCCTACGAGCAGTACTTC
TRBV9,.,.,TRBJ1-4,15,CASSVDHNGNEKLFF,TGTGCCAGCAGCGTAGACCATAACGGGAATGAAAAACTGTTTTTT
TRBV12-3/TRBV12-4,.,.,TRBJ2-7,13,CASSSGVLGEQYF,TGTGCCAGCAGCTCCGGGGTCCTGGGCGAGCAGTACTTC
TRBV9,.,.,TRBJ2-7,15,CASSAGRGEFNEQYF,TGTGCCAGCAGCGCAGGCAGGGGGGAATTCAACGAGCAGTACTTC
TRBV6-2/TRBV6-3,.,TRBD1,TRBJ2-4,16,CASSSTGTSKGYIQYF,TGTGCCAGCAGTTCGACAGGGACGAGTAAGGGATACATTCAGTACTTC
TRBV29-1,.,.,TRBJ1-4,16,CSVETLRGATNEKLFF,TGCAGCGTTGAAACCCTTCGGGGGGCAACTAATGAAAAACTGTTTTTT
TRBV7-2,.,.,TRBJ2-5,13,CASSLGPTETQYF,TGTGCCAGCAGCTTAGGACCTACAGAGACCCAGTACTTC
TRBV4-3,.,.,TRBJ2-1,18,CASSQEVVTAKRYNEQFF,TGCGCCAGCAGCCAAGAAGTAGTGACAGCGAAAAGGTACAATGAGCAGTTCTTC
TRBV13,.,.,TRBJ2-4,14,CASSQTGARWEQYF,TGTGCCAGCAGCCAAACCGGGGCACGATGGGAGCAGTACTTC